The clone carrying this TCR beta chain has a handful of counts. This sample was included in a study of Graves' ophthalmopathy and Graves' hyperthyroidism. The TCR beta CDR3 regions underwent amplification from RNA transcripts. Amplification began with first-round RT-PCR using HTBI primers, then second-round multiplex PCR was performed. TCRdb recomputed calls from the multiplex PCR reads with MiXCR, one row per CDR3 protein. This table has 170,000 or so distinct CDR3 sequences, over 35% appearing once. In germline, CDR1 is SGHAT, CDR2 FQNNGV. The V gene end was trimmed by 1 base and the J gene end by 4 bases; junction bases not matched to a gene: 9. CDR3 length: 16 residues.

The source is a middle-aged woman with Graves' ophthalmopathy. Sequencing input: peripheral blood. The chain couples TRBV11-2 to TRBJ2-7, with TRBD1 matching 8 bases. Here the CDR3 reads CASSLGAGGAGYEQYF. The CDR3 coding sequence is TGTGCCAGCAGCTTAGGGGCAGGGGGCGCGGGATACGAGCAGTACTTC.